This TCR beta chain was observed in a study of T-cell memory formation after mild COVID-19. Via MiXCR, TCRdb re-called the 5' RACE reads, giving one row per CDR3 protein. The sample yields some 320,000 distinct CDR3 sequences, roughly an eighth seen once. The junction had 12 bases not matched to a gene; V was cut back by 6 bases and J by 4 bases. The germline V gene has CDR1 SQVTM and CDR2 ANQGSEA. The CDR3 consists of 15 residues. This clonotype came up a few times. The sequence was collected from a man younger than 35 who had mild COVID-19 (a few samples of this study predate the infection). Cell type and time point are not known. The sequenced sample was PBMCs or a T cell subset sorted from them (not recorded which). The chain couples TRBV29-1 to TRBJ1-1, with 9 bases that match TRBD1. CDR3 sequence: CSVRTPETGGTEAFF. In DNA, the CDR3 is TGCAGCGTGCGAACCCCGGAGACAGGGGGCACTGAAGCTTTCTTT.